This passage covers 5 T cell receptor beta chains from one sample sequenced in a study of blood T cells in healthy people across ages. A sample-barcoded 5' primer and a J-beta primer mix were used in a second PCR of roughly 7 to 11 cycles. TCRdb reanalysed the 5' RACE reads using MiXCR and keeps one entry per CDR3 protein. The sample comprises roughly 800,000 distinct CDR3 sequences, approximately 35% of which are singletons, and roughly 13% rests with the top ten. Specimen: blood. The receptors were gathered from a man younger than 30 in good health.

This rearrangement joins TRBV7-9 to TRBJ2-1, with 7 nucleotides matching TRBD1. CDR1 and CDR2 (germline): SEHNR, FQNEAQ (reference sequence). With 4 bases clipped from V and 7 bases from J, the junction kept 7 bases outside the gene matches. The CDR3 has 14 amino acids. CDR3 sequence (DNA): TGTGCCAGCAGCTCGGGACAGAGTGGGAATGAGCAGTTCTTC. Encoded protein: CASSSGQSGNEQFF.

The chain carries TRBV7-9 and TRBJ2-1; D is perhaps TRBD2 (5 bases). V was trimmed by 0 bases and J by 0 bases, leaving 12 bases between them. Germline V CDR1 and CDR2: SEHNR, FQNEAQ (reference sequence). CDR3 length equals 17 residues. The CDR3 region is CASSLATDSASYNEQFF. In DNA form, the CDR3 reads TGTGCCAGCAGCTTAGCGACGGACTCCGCCTCCTACAATGAGCAGTTCTTC.

Written as DNA, the CDR3 is TGTGCCAGCACCGCAGATACTGAAGCTTTCTTT. Amino acid sequence: CASTADTEAFF. The J gene is TRBJ1-1, the V gene TRBV12-3 or TRBV12-4; D is uncertain. The CDR3 length is 11 residues. V was clipped by 7 bases and J by 5 bases, with 8 bases between them.

A few counts support this clonotype. This chain uses TRBV20-1 with TRBJ2-1; D perhaps matches TRBD2 (5 bases). CDR3 length: 14 residues. Trimming removed 5 bases at V and 7 bases at J, with 18 bases between. Germline V CDR1 and CDR2: DFQATT, SNEGSKA (reference sequence). The CDR3 is CSAQDWESRNEQFF. The CDR3 nucleotides read TGCAGTGCTCAAGACTGGGAGTCGCGTAATGAGCAGTTCTTC.

This chain links TRBV21-1 with TRBJ1-4; the listed D gene, TRBD1, was not tested against the DNA. TRBV21-1 is a listed pseudogene. The CDR3 is 18 residues long. As DNA, the CDR3 is TGTGCCAGCAGCCCCCGGGACAGGGGCAACACCCTGAATGAAAAACTGTTTTTT. Its protein is CASSPRDRGNTLNEKLFF.